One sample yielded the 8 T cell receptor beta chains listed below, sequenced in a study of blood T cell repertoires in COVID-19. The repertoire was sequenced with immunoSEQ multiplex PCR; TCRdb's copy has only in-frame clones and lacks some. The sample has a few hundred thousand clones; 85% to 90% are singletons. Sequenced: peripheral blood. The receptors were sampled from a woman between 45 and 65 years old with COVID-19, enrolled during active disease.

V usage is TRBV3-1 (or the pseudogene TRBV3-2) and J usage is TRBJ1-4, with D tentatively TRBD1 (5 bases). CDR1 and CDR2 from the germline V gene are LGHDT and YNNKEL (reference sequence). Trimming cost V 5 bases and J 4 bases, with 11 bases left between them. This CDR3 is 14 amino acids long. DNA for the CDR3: TGTGCCAGCAGCGTACGGGGGGGTAATGAAAAACTGTTTTTT. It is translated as CASSVRGGNEKLFF.

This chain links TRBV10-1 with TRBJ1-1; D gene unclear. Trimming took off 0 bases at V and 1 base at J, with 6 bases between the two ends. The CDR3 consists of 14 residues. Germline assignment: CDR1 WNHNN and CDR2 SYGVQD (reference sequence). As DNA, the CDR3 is TGCGCCAGCAGTGAGTCGGGCCGGAACACTGAAGCTTTCTTT. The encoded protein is CASSESGRNTEAFF.

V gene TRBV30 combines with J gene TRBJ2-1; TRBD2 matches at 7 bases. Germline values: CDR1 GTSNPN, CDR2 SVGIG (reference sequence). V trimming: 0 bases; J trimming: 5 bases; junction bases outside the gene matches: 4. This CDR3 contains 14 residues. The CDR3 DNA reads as TGTGCCTGGAGTGTTGGCGGGAGTGACAATGAGCAGTTCTTC. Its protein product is CAWSVGGSDNEQFF.

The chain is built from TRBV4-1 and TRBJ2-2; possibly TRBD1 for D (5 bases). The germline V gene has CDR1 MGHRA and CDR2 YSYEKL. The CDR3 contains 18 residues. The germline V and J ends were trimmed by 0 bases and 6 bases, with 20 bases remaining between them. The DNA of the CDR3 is TGCGCCAGCAGCCAAGAGACTCCAGGGTCCCTTTCTCCCGGGGAGCTGTTTTTT. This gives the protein CASSQETPGSLSPGELFF.

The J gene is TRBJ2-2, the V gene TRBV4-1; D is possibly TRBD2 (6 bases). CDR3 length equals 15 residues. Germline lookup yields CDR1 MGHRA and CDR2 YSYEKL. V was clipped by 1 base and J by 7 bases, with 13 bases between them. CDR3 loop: CASSQVRERVGELFF. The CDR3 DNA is TGCGCCAGCAGCCAAGTACGGGAGAGGGTCGGGGAGCTGTTTTTT.

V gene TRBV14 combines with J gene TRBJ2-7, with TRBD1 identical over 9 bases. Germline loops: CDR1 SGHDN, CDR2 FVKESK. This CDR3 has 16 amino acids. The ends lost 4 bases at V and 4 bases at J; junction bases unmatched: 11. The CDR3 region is CASSPDTGTGFYEQYF. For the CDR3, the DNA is TGTGCCAGCAGCCCAGATACCGGGACAGGGTTTTACGAGCAGTACTTC.

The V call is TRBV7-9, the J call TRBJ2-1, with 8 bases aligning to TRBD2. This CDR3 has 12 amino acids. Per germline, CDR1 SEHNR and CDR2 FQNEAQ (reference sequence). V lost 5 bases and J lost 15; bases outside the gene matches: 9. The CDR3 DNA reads TGTGCCAGCAGCCAACTAGCGGCAGGAGGGTTCTTC. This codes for CASSQLAAGGFF. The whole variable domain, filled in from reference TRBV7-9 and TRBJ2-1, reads DTGVSQNPRHKITKRGQNVTFRCDPISEHNRLYWYRQTLGQGPEFLTYFQNEAQLEKSRLLSDRFSAERPKGSFSTLEIQRTEQGDSAMYLCASSQLAAGGFFGPGTRLTVL.

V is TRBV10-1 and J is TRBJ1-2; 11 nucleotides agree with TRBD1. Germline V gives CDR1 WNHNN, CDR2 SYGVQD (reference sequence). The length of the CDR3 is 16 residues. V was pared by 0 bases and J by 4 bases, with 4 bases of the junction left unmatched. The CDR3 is CASSESLGQGAYGYTF. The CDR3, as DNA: TGCGCCAGCAGTGAGTCCCTTGGACAGGGGGCCTATGGCTACACCTTC.